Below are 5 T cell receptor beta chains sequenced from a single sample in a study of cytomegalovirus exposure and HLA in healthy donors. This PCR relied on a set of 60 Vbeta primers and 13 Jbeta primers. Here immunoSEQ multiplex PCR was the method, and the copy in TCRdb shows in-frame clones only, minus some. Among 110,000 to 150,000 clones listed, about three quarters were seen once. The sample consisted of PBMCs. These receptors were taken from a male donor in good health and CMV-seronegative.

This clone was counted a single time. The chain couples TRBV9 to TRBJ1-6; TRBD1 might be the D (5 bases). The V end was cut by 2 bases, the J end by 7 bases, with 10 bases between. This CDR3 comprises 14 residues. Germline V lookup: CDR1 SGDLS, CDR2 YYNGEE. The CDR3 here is CASSVGAGNSPLHF. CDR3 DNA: TGTGCCAGCAGCGTTGGGGCGGGGAATTCACCCCTCCACTTT.

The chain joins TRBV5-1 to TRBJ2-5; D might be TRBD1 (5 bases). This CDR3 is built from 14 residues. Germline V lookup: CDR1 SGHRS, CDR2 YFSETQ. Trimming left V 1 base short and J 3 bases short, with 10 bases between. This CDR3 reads CASSLTGREETQYF. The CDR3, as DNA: TGCGCCAGCAGCTTGACCGGCAGGGAAGAGACCCAGTACTTC. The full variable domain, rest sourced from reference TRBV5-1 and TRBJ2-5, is KAGVTQTPRYLIKTRGQQVTLSCSPISGHRSVSWYQQTPGQGLQFLFEYFSETQRNKGNFPGRFSGRQFSNSRSEMNVSTLELGDSALYLCASSLTGREETQYFGPGTRLLVL.

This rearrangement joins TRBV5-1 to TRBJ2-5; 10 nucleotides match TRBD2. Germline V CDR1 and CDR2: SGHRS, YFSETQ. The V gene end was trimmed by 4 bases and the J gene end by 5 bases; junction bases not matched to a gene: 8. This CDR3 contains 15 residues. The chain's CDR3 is CASSPGLAVSETQYF. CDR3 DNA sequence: TGCGCCAGCAGCCCCGGACTAGCGGTATCCGAGACCCAGTACTTC. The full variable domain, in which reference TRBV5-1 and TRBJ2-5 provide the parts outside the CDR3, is KAGVTQTPRYLIKTRGQQVTLSCSPISGHRSVSWYQQTPGQGLQFLFEYFSETQRNKGNFPGRFSGRQFSNSRSEMNVSTLELGDSALYLCASSPGLAVSETQYFGPGTRLLVL.

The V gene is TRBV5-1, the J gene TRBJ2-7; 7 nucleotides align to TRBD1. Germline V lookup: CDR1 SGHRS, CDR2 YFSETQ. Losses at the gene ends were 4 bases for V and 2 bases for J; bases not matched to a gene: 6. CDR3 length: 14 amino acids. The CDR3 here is CASSDPGQTYEQYF. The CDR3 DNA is TGCGCCAGCAGCGACCCGGGACAGACCTACGAGCAGTACTTC.

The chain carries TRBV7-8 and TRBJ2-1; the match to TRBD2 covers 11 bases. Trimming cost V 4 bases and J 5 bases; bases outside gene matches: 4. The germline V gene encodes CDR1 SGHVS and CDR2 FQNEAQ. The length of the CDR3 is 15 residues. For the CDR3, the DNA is TGTGCCAGCAGCTGGCCGGGACTAGCGGACAATGAGCAGTTCTTC. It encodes CASSWPGLADNEQFF.